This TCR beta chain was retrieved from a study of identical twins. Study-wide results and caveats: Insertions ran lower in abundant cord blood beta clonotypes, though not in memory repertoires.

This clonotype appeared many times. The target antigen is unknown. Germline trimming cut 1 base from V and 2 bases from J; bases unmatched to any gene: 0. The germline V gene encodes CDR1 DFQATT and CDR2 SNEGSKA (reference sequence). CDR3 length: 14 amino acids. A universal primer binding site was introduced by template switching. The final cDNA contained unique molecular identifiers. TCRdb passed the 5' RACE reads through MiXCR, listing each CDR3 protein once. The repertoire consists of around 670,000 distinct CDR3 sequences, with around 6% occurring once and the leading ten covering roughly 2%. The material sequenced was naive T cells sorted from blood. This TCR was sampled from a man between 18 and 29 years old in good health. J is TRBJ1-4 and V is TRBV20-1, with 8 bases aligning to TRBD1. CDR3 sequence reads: CSARGTGTNEKLFF. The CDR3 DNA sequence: TGCAGTGCTAGAGGGACAGGGACTAATGAAAAACTGTTTTTT.